A single sample gave rise to the 17 T cell receptor beta chains below, sequenced in a study of molecular identifiers for immune sequencing clone quantification. TCRdb recomputed calls from the PCR reads with MiXCR, one row per CDR3 protein. The sample records about 10,000 distinct CDR3 sequences, under 25% being singletons. Sequenced input: naive CD8+ T cells from blood, with Jurkat cell RNA spiked in. Documented subset: FACS-sorted CD8+CD4-CCR7+CD45RA+ naive T cells. The receptors were gathered from a human donor in good health. Some libraries in this study had Jurkat cell RNA spiked in.

Concerning this clonotype itself: This may be a read error: a much more frequent sequence differs by one nucleotide. This CDR3 fails to terminate in the conserved phenylalanine or tryptophan, so it likely reflects a read error. The rearrangement joins TRBV7-9 to TRBJ2-7, with TRBD2 matching over 8 bases. The germline CDR1 and CDR2 sequences are SEHNR and FQNEAQ (reference sequence). The J segment lost 0 bases and the V segment lost 5 bases, leaving 6 bases of the junction unmatched. The CDR3 is made up of 15 amino acids. The DNA of the CDR3 is TGTGCCAGCAGCACCCGGGGGGGGAGCTCCTACGAGCAGTACTAC. As protein: CASSTRGGSSYEQYY.

Ten or more counts support this clonotype. The V and J genes are TRBV10-1 and TRBJ2-3, with TRBD2 matching over 7 bases. V shed 3 bases and J 1 base; nucleotides not matched to a gene: 4. CDR1 and CDR2 (germline): WNHNN, SYGVQD (reference sequence). The CDR3 runs to 15 residues. CDR3 sequence (DNA): TGCGCCAGCAGTGATTGGGCGGGGGGCACAGATACGCAGTATTTT. Residues: CASSDWAGGTDTQYF.

Within the sample, this clonotype is medium-sized. The chain combines TRBV3-1 with TRBJ2-5; D remains unclear. Looked up from germline, CDR1 is LGHDT and CDR2 is YNNKEL (reference sequence). The CDR3 extends over 16 amino acids. V was clipped by 3 bases and J by 5 bases, with 19 bases between them. CDR3 bases: TGTGCCAGCAGCCACCCCCAGGACCAGACTGCGGAGACCCAGTACTTC. It translates to CASSHPQDQTAETQYF.

Relative to its sample, this clonotype is medium-sized. The CDR3 nucleotides read TGTGCCAGCAGCCCGCTGGGAGGACAGCTACACCCCACAGATACGCAGTATTTT. Translated: CASSPLGGQLHPTDTQYF. V usage is TRBV7-9 and J usage is TRBJ2-3; tentatively, D is TRBD1 or TRBD2 (6 bases each). The V gene lost 5 bases and the J gene lost 2 bases, with 23 bases spanning the gap. In germline, CDR1 is SEHNR, CDR2 FQNEAQ (reference sequence). The CDR3 extends over 18 amino acids.

About this clonotype itself: A read error may be the cause here, since a much bigger clone is one base away. This sequence joins TRBV12-3 or TRBV12-4 and TRBJ1-4; maybe TRBD1 (5 bases). The CDR3 totals 14 residues. The CDR3 region has the DNA TGTGCCAGCAGCCTCAGGGCCACTAATGAAGAACTGTTTTTT. It codes for CASSLRATNEELFF.

In its sample, this clonotype ranks as medium-sized. This sequence joins TRBV20-1 and TRBJ2-3; 7 nucleotides align to TRBD1. V lost 5 bases, J lost 2 bases, and 16 bases stayed unmatched. The CDR3 consists of 17 residues. The germline CDR1 and CDR2 sequences are DFQATT and SNEGSKA (reference sequence). Here the CDR3 reads CSAPRTGPQKYTDTQYF. CDR3 DNA sequence: TGCAGTGCTCCCCGGACAGGCCCACAGAAATACACAGATACGCAGTATTTT.

This clonotype has at least ten counts. Here the CDR3 DNA reads TGCAGTGCTAGAGATAAGGGCGGTTACAATGAGCAGTTCTTC. It encodes CSARDKGGYNEQFF. The chain has TRBV20-1 and TRBJ2-1, with D uncertain. Trimming pared 0 bases from V and 4 bases from J, leaving 10 bases between. The CDR3 is 14 residues long. Germline-derived CDR1 and CDR2 are DFQATT and SNEGSKA (reference sequence).

The rearrangement links TRBV4-2 to TRBJ1-1; D possibly corresponds to TRBD1 (5 bases). Trimming took off 2 bases at V and 3 bases at J, with 13 bases between the two ends. Germline-derived CDR1 and CDR2 are LGHNA and YNFKEQ. The CDR3 contains 15 residues. The CDR3 protein is CASSQYRWRDTEAFF. In DNA form, the CDR3 reads TGTGCCAGCAGCCAATACAGGTGGCGAGACACTGAAGCTTTCTTT.

There are a few counts of this clonotype. A read error may explain this, as a much larger clone is one base away. This chain joins TRBV27 and TRBJ2-7; D is perhaps TRBD1 or TRBD2 (5 bases each). This CDR3 region has 14 residues. The germline V and J ends were trimmed by 4 bases and 2 bases, with 12 bases remaining between them. The germline gives CDR1 MNHEY, CDR2 SMNVEV (reference sequence). CDR3 in amino acids: CASSSSQGAYEQYF. The CDR3 nucleotides are TGTGCCAGCAGTTCATCCCAGGGAGCCTACGAGCAGTACTTC.

V is TRBV4-1 and J is TRBJ2-7; a possible D gene is TRBD1 (6 bases). The CDR3 is 15 residues long. From germline, CDR1 is MGHRA and CDR2 YSYEKL. Trimming removed 8 bases at V and 2 bases at J, with 19 bases between. The CDR3 DNA sequence: TGCGCCAGCCGCCCCCAGGCCGGGACAACCTACGAGCAGTACTTC. Its translation: CASRPQAGTTYEQYF.

In its sample, this clonotype is medium-sized (0.01 to 0.1%). The V call is TRBV5-1, the J call TRBJ2-3; 10 nucleotides match TRBD2. Germline V lookup: CDR1 SGHRS, CDR2 YFSETQ. The CDR3 contains 19 residues. J gave up 0 bases and V 4 bases, and 14 bases lay outside the gene matches. The DNA of the CDR3 is TGCGCCAGCAGCCAGGGACTAGCGTCCCCTATTCCTAGCACAGATACGCAGTATTTT. Protein product: CASSQGLASPIPSTDTQYF.

This clonotype is medium-sized within its sample. The rearrangement joins TRBV7-9 to TRBJ1-1; a possible D gene is TRBD1 (5 bases). CDR1 is SEHNR and CDR2 is FQNEAQ in the germline V gene (reference sequence). CDR3 size: 12 residues. V lost 4 bases and J lost 7, with 10 bases in between. The CDR3 nucleotides are TGTGCCAGCAGCTCAAGGGGTAGTGAAGCTTTCTTT. This codes for CASSSRGSEAFF.

By share, this clonotype counts as medium-sized (0.01 to 0.1%). The J gene is TRBJ2-1, the V gene TRBV2, with D possibly matching TRBD1 (6 bases). Germline CDR1 SNHLY, CDR2 FYNNEI. CDR3 length equals 18 residues. V was cut by 7 bases and J by 0 bases, with 22 bases left in between. CDR3 DNA sequence: TGTGCCAGCAAGAACTCGGGGCAGGGGCTCAGCTCCTACAATGAGCAGTTCTTC. Residues: CASKNSGQGLSSYNEQFF.

The chain is built from TRBV5-1 and TRBJ2-1; TRBD2 agrees at 8 bases. After removal of 0 bases from V and 8 bases from J, the junction contained 7 bases not matched to a gene. Germline V gene lookup returns CDR1 SGHRS and CDR2 YFSETQ. The CDR3 is made up of 15 amino acids. CDR3 residues: CASSLASGSFDEQFF. As DNA, the CDR3 is TGCGCCAGCAGCTTGGCTAGCGGGTCATTCGATGAGCAGTTCTTC.

As to this clonotype: This CDR3 fails to terminate in the conserved phenylalanine or tryptophan, so it likely reflects a read error. The V and J genes are TRBV5-1 and TRBJ2-3; 7 nucleotides agree with TRBD1. The CDR3 consists of 15 residues. Germline-derived CDR1 and CDR2 are SGHRS and YFSETQ. The CDR3 loop is CASSFGQAGTDTQYL. In nucleotides, the CDR3 is TGCGCCAGCAGCTTCGGACAGGCTGGCACAGACACGCAGTATCTT.

This clonotype appeared many times. The CDR3 region is CASSRGPWETQYF. DNA of the CDR3: TGTGCCAGCAGCCGAGGGCCGTGGGAGACCCAGTACTTC. V and J are TRBV6-2 or TRBV6-3 and TRBJ2-5; D is perhaps TRBD2 (5 bases). Trimming shortened V by 6 bases and J by 5 bases, and 13 bases separated the two germline ends. Germline V gene sequence: CDR1 MNHEY, CDR2 SVGEGT. The CDR3 runs 13 residues.

By frequency in the sample, this clonotype is medium-sized (0.01 to 0.1%). V gene TRBV7-2 combines with J gene TRBJ2-7, with 9 bases aligning to TRBD2. The CDR3 is 15 residues long. In germline, CDR1 is SGHTA, CDR2 FQGNSA. The trim removed 3 bases at V and 3 bases at J, leaving 6 bases unmatched. Here the CDR3 DNA reads TGTGCCAGCAGCTTGACCGGGACTAGCTACTACGAGCAGTACTTC. Amino acids: CASSLTGTSYYEQYF.